This T cell receptor beta chain was retrieved from a study of cytomegalovirus exposure and HLA in healthy donors. General study results and limits: Information on immune exposure was restricted to one variable (CMV serostatus).

V lost 4 bases and J lost 1; bases outside the gene matches: 2. Germline-derived CDR1 and CDR2 are MNHNS and SASEGT. The CDR3 has 15 residues. Details on this clone: Its antigen is not known. This sample also contains other DNA sequences that code for the same CDR3.

The PCR employed 60 Vbeta primers together with 13 Jbeta primers. The repertoire was sequenced with immunoSEQ multiplex PCR; TCRdb's copy has only in-frame clones and lacks some. This sample has around 200,000 clones, with around 80% found just once. The TCR originated in a man between 40 and 49 years old in good health and CMV-seronegative. The chain recombines TRBV6-1 with TRBJ2-1; 9 positions agree with TRBD1. Sequencing used PBMCs. The CDR3 DNA sequence: TGTGCCAGCAGTGGAGGACAGGGGTCCTACAATGAGCAGTTCTTC. Its protein product is CASSGGQGSYNEQFF.